Listed below are T cell receptor beta chains from one sample, sequenced in a study of memory CD4+ T cells and cytomegalovirus serostatus. The data were produced by immunoSEQ multiplex PCR, yet TCRdb's version contains in-frame clones alone and is incomplete. This sample has about 39,000 clones, with around 79% found just once. The sample was memory CD4+ T cells from blood. Receptors were obtained from an adult in good health and CMV-seronegative. The CDR3 runs from the conserved cysteine through the conserved F or W. Fields, in order: CDR3 protein, CDR3 DNA, J gene, V gene, D gene, clone size. The D gene is left open where the match is weak. A clone size is listed for some rows: how often the clone was seen (once, few, many), or a class if it is expanded.

CSVTPPLNTEAFF | TGCAGCGTAACGCCTCCTTTGAACACTGAAGCTTTCTTT | TRBJ1-1 | TRBV29-1 | . | few
CASSQGAGAMYEQYF | TGTGCCAGCAGCCAGGGGGCAGGGGCAATGTACGAGCAGTACTTC | TRBJ2-7 | TRBV6-1 | TRBD1 | .
CASSPLRAGTDTEAFF | TGCGCCAGCAGCCCACTTCGCGCCGGGACAGACACTGAAGCTTTCTTT | TRBJ1-1 | TRBV4-1 | TRBD1 | medium-sized
CSASPMAGQRTEAFF | TGCAGCGCTTCCCCAATGGCGGGACAACGAACTGAAGCTTTCTTT | TRBJ1-1 | TRBV29-1 | . | few
CASSSLPINRPQHF | TGTGCCAGCAGCTCCCTCCCAATAAATCGGCCCCAGCATTTT | TRBJ1-5 | TRBV7-2 | . | .
CASSVAGGARDTQYF | TGTGCCAGCAGCGTAGCCGGGGGGGCCCGGGATACGCAGTATTTT | TRBJ2-3 | TRBV9 | TRBD2 | .
CASSTRGGLGDTQYF | TGTGCCAGCAGTACTCGGGGGGGTTTAGGAGATACGCAGTATTTT | TRBJ2-3 | TRBV6-6 | TRBD2 | .
CASSPLAGNTGELFF | TGTGCCAGCAGCCCCCTAGCGGGTAACACCGGGGAGCTGTTTTTT | TRBJ2-2 | TRBV7-2 | TRBD2 | .
CASSESLAGKTDTQYF | TGCGCCAGCAGTGAGTCGCTAGCGGGGAAAACAGATACGCAGTATTTT | TRBJ2-3 | TRBV10-1 | TRBD2 | .
CASSYRDRGGYEQYF | TGTGCCAGCAGTTACCGGGACAGGGGGGGGTACGAGCAGTACTTC | TRBJ2-7 | TRBV6-5 | TRBD1 | .
CASSPSAGKVAFF | TGTGCCAGCAGCCCTAGCGCAGGGAAGGTGGCTTTCTTT | TRBJ1-1 | TRBV11-2 | . | .
CASSSGTGGRQETQYF | TGTGCCAGCTCATCCGGGACAGGGGGGCGGCAAGAGACCCAGTACTTC | TRBJ2-5 | TRBV18 | TRBD1 | .
CASSPRFQDGYTF | TGTGCCAGCAGCCCTCGTTTCCAAGATGGCTACACCTTC | TRBJ1-2 | TRBV7-2 | . | .
CAWSGTSGGADTQYF | TGTGCCTGGAGTGGCACTAGCGGGGGCGCAGATACGCAGTATTTT | TRBJ2-3 | TRBV30 | TRBD2 | .